A selection of T cell receptor beta chains follows, all from one sample in a study of T cell responses to AZD1222 COVID-19 vaccine. Method: immunoSEQ multiplex PCR; TCRdb's copy keeps in-frame clones and lacks some. This sample has tens of thousands of clones, with about 90% found just once. This specimen was peripheral blood, taken on day 0 of AZD1222 vaccination. Every receptor here comes from an adult in good health. Each CDR3 is given with its conserved first and last residue. D genes are given only for firm matches. Clone size, where shown, is once, few, many, or a class for clones that have expanded.

D,J,V,size,DNA,CDR3
.,TRBJ1-6,TRBV11-2,.,TGTGCCAGCAGCTTAAACCCTTCAGGGCAGCATTCACCCCTCCACTTT,CASSLNPSGQHSPLHF
.,TRBJ1-4,TRBV11-2,.,TGTGCCAGCAGCTTATATAGACAGCAGAATGAAAAACTGTTTTTT,CASSLYRQQNEKLFF
TRBD1,TRBJ2-2,TRBV7-3,once,TGTGCCAGCAGCCCGGAGACAGGGGGTGTCGGCGGGGAGCTGTTTTTT,CASSPETGGVGGELFF
.,TRBJ1-6,TRBV19,.,TGTGCCAGTAGTGCAGGGGTTAACTATAATTCACCCCTCCACTTT,CASSAGVNYNSPLHF
TRBD1,TRBJ1-3,TRBV5-1,.,TGCGCCAGCAGCCTGACAGGGGAGGAAAACACCATATATTTT,CASSLTGEENTIYF
.,TRBJ2-5,TRBV5-6,once,TGTGCCAGCAGCTTCGGGGGAGAGGAGACCCAGTACTTC,CASSFGGEETQYF
.,TRBJ1-1,TRBV6-1,.,TGTGCCAGCAGTGAAGCTGGCAGGGCTAGAAACACTGAAGCTTTCTTT,CASSEAGRARNTEAFF
.,TRBJ1-3,TRBV24-1,.,TGTGCCACCAGTGCTAACTCTGGAAACACCATATATTTT,CATSANSGNTIYF
.,TRBJ1-4,TRBV6-5,.,TGTGCCAGCAGTCCCCGTGAGGAAAAACTGTTTTTT,CASSPREEKLFF
.,TRBJ1-1,TRBV5-1,.,TGCGCCAGCAGCTTGGCCGCAGGGATGAACACTGAAGCTTTCTTT,CASSLAAGMNTEAFF
.,TRBJ2-1,TRBV18,.,TGTGCCAGCTCACCAGTAGCGGATACATACAATGAGCAGTTCTTC,CASSPVADTYNEQFF
.,TRBJ1-2,TRBV7-8,.,TGTGCCAGCAGCCCCGATGCCAGGAGTGGCTACACCTTC,CASSPDARSGYTF
.,TRBJ1-2,TRBV27,.,TGTGCCAGCAGTTTGTTGGGCAGGAGAGGGGGTGGCTACACCTTC,CASSLLGRRGGGYTF
.,TRBJ1-5,TRBV28,.,TGTGCCAGCAGTGGGGACGGCCGCACCCAGCATTTT,CASSGDGRTQHF
.,TRBJ2-7,TRBV30,few,TGTGCCTGGAGCGTAGGACGGGGCGAGCAGTACTTC,CAWSVGRGEQYF
.,TRBJ1-2,TRBV7-2,.,TGTGCCAGCAGCTTACGGGTCTATGGCTACACCTTC,CASSLRVYGYTF
.,TRBJ1-1,TRBV27,.,TGTGCCAGCAGATCAAACTCTGAAGCTTTCTTT,CASRSNSEAFF
TRBD2,TRBJ2-1,TRBV7-3,.,TGTGCCAGCAGCTTAGGCGCGGGAGGGTACAATGAGCAGTTCTTC,CASSLGAGGYNEQFF
TRBD2,TRBJ2-7,TRBV9,.,TGTGCCAGCAGTGTCGGACTAGCGGGAGCCGGCGAGCAGTACTTC,CASSVGLAGAGEQYF
.,TRBJ1-5,TRBV7-2,.,TGTGCCAGCAGCTTAAGCCTGTCCCAGCCCCAGCATTTT,CASSLSLSQPQHF
.,TRBJ1-5,TRBV2,.,TGTGCCAGCAGTGAAACTAGGAACAATCAGCCCCAGCATTTT,CASSETRNNQPQHF
.,TRBJ2-6,TRBV18,.,TGTGCCAGCTCCCCTCAGTGGAGCTCTGGGGCCAACGTCCTGACTTTC,CASSPQWSSGANVLTF
.,TRBJ1-5,TRBV18,.,TGTGCCAGCTCACCGATGGAGTATCAGCCCCAGCATTTT,CASSPMEYQPQHF
.,TRBJ2-7,TRBV19,.,TGTGCCAGTAGCCAAGTCTGGTACGAGCAGTACTTC,CASSQVWYEQYF
TRBD2,TRBJ2-1,TRBV30,once,TGTGCCTGGAGTGTACGTGGCGGGGGCTACAATGAGCAGTTCTTC,CAWSVRGGGYNEQFF